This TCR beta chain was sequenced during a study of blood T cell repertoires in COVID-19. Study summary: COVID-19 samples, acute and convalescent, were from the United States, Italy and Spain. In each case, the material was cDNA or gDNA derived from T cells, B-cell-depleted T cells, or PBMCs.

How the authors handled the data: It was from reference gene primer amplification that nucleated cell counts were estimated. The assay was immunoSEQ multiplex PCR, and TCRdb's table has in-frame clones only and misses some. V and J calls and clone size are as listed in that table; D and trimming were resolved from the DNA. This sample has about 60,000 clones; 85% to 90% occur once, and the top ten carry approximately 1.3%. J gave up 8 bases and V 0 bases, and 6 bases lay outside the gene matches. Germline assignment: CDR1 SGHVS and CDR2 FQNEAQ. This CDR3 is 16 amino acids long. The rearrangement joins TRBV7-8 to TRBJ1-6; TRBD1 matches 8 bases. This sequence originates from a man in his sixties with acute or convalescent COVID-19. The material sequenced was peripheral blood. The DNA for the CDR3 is TGTGCCAGCAGCTTAGCGAGGACAGGGAGTGATTCACCCCTCCACTTT. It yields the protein CASSLARTGSDSPLHF.